This record looks at one T cell receptor (beta chain) sequence and its context. No antigen is known for it. The sample comes from a study of vaccination effects on CD4 cells after COVID-19. Before sequencing took place, the ViraFEST assay used viral peptide pools to expand antigen-specific CD4+ T cells. Researchers isolated CD4+ T cells once approximately 10 days of culture had elapsed. The person was diagnosed with PCR-confirmed SARS-CoV-2 infection between March and December 2020. Either the BNT162b2 or mRNA-1273 vaccine was given to participants in two doses. Sequenced by immunoSEQ multiplex PCR; TCRdb stores in-frame clones only, minus some. The sample has 15,000 or so clones, around 80% seen once. The CDR3 extends over 12 amino acids. Germline lookup yields CDR1 SGHTA and CDR2 FQGNSA. The V gene lost 5 bases and the J gene lost 7 bases, with 12 bases spanning the gap. Study-wide results and limits: The study dataset contains few convalescent patients and includes no early post-infection timepoints.

This sample comprised CD4+ T cells from PBMCs cultured with SARS-CoV-2 spike peptides, obtained after COVID-19 vaccination. The chain combines TRBV7-2 with TRBJ2-7, with unresolved D. This clonotype originated in a human donor who had a prior SARS-CoV-2 infection. The CDR3 sequence is CASSNEGREQYF. DNA for the CDR3: TGTGCCAGCAGCAATGAAGGACGGGAGCAGTACTTC.